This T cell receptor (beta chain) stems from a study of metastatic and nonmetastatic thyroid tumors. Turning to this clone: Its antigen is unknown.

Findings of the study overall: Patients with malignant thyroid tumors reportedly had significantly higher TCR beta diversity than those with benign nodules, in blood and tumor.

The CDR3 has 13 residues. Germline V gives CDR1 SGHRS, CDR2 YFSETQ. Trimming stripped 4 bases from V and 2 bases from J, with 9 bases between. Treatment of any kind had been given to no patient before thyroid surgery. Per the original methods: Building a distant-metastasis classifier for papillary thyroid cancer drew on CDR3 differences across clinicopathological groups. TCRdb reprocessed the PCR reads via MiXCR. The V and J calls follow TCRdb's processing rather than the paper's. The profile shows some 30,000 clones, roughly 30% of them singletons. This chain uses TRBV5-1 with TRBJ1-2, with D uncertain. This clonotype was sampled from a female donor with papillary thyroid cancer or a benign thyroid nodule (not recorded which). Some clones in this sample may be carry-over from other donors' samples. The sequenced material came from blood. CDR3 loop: CASSPDSNYGYTF. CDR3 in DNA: TGCGCCAGCAGCCCCGACTCCAACTATGGCTACACCTTC. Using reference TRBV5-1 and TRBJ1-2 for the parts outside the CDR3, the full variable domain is KAGVTQTPRYLIKTRGQQVTLSCSPISGHRSVSWYQQTPGQGLQFLFEYFSETQRNKGNFPGRFSGRQFSNSRSEMNVSTLELGDSALYLCASSPDSNYGYTFGSGTRLTVV.